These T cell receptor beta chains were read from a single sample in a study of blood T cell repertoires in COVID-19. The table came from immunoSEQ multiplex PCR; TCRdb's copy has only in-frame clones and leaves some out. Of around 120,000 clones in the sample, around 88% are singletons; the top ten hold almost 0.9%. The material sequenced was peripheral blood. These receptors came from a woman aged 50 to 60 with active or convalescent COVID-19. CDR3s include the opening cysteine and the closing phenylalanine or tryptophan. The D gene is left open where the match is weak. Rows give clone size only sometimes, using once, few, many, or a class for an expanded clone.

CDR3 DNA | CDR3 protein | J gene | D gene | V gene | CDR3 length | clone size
TGTGCCAGCTCACCCGACCGGACAGGCTATGGCTACACCTTC | CASSPDRTGYGYTF | TRBJ1-2 | TRBD1 | TRBV18 | 14 | -
TGTGCCAGTAGTCCAGTGGCTACAGGGATCGAGACCCAGTACTTC | CASSPVATGIETQYF | TRBJ2-5 | - | TRBV19 | 15 | -
TGTGCCAGTAGTACGAACGGGGTTAGTCAGCCCCAGCATTTT | CASSTNGVSQPQHF | TRBJ1-5 | - | TRBV19 | 14 | -
TGTGCCAGCAGCGCCGGGACTAGCGGGAGCTCCTACAATGAGCAGTTCTTC | CASSAGTSGSSYNEQFF | TRBJ2-1 | TRBD2 | TRBV13 | 17 | -
TGTGCCAGCAGCTTAGCGGGAGGAGAAGCTTTCTTT | CASSLAGGEAFF | TRBJ1-1 | - | TRBV11-2 | 12 | few
TGTGCCAGCAGCTTGGAAAGGGGGCGCGATAACTATGGCTACACCTTC | CASSLERGRDNYGYTF | TRBJ1-2 | TRBD1 | TRBV5-5 | 16 | once
TGTGCCAGCAGTAATCTCACAGGGATTCGGGTCGAGCAGTACTTC | CASSNLTGIRVEQYF | TRBJ2-7 | - | TRBV2 | 15 | once
TGTGCCAGCCAGACTAGCGGGAGTCTGGCCGGGGAGCTGTTTTTT | CASQTSGSLAGELFF | TRBJ2-2 | TRBD2 | TRBV2 | 15 | -
TGTGCCAGCAGTCTCCGGGGGGCAAGAAGCCACGAGCAGTACTTC | CASSLRGARSHEQYF | TRBJ2-7 | - | TRBV28 | 15 | once
TGTGCCAGCTCAACCGGACAGGGGCACACTGAAGCTTTCTTT | CASSTGQGHTEAFF | TRBJ1-1 | TRBD1 | TRBV18 | 14 | -
TGTGCCTGGAGTCTTCTCACTACCGCCGGGGAGCTGTTTTTT | CAWSLLTTAGELFF | TRBJ2-2 | - | TRBV30 | 14 | few